The clone carrying this T cell receptor beta chain was counted once. Its antigen is not known. Per germline, CDR1 LNHDA and CDR2 SQIVND (reference sequence). Trimming left V 8 bases short and J 0 bases short, with 13 bases between. The CDR3 consists of 15 residues. The data were obtained in a study of cytomegalovirus exposure and HLA in healthy donors. Study-wide results and caveats: Of the V segments, some could not be distinguished, including TRBV6-2 and TRBV6-3, and were excluded. According to the study, 160 or so TCR beta chains were cytomegalovirus-associated. Later analysis revealed greater clonal expansion in HLA-associated TCR beta chains than in equally common others.

This PCR relied on a set of 60 Vbeta primers and 13 Jbeta primers. Clones were sequenced by immunoSEQ multiplex PCR, and TCRdb holds only the in-frame ones, with some missing. Of fewer than 200,000 clones listed, roughly 80% are singletons. What was sequenced was PBMCs. This clonotype originated in a human donor in good health. The rearrangement links TRBV19 to TRBJ1-4; D remains unclear. The CDR3 nucleotides are TGTGCCAGTGCTCCCCGGGTGGCAACTAATGAAAAACTGTTTTTT. The encoded protein is CASAPRVATNEKLFF. The whole variable domain, filled in from reference TRBV19 and TRBJ1-4, reads DGGITQSPKYLFRKEGQNVTLSCEQNLNHDAMYWYRQDPGQGLRLIYYSQIVNDFQKGDIAEGYSVSREKKESFPLTVTSAQKNPTAFYLCASAPRVATNEKLFFGSGTQLSVL.